This T cell receptor (beta chain) comes out of a study of blood T cell repertoires in COVID-19. Study details: COVID-19 samples from acute and convalescent phases originated in the United States, Italy and Spain.

The CDR3 spans 14 residues. Trimming took 3 bases from V and 0 from J, leaving 7 bases between them. Germline CDR1 SGDLS, CDR2 YYNGEE. Some clones are missing from TCRdb's copy, which holds only in-frame ones; the method was immunoSEQ multiplex PCR. The data show roughly 200,000 clones, about 85% seen once. Material: peripheral blood. The TCR sequence derives from a person between 65 and 79 years old with COVID-19, enrolled during active disease. V and J are TRBV9 and TRBJ1-5, with a tentative D call TRBD1 (6 bases). The CDR3 DNA is TGTGCCAGCAGCGCAGGGGTTAGCAATCAGCCCCAGCATTTT. It codes for CASSAGVSNQPQHF.